The rows below give T cell receptor beta chains drawn from one sample of a study of shared clonotypes between healthy human individuals. Produced via immunoSEQ multiplex PCR; TCRdb's table is partial and in-frame only. The table has around 1.9 million clones, roughly 93% seen once; the top ten hold less than 2%. Sample: naive CD8+ T cells from PBMCs. Receptors originate from a man aged 18 to 29 in good health. Some clones in this sample may be carry-over from other donors' samples. Each CDR3 is given with its conserved first and last residue. D genes are given only for firm matches. Clone size is stated in some rows and not others, as once, few, many or a class when expanded.

J	size	V	D	DNA	CDR3
TRBJ1-2	once	TRBV15	TRBD1	TGTGCCACCAGCAGCCGACAGGGCGGAGGCTACACCTTC	CATSSRQGGGYTF
TRBJ1-3	once	TRBV9	NA	TGTGCCAGCAGCGGGGCGTTGATAGCGGGAAACACCATATATTTT	CASSGALIAGNTIYF
TRBJ1-1	NA	TRBV10-3	NA	TGTGCCATCAGTGAGTTGCAGGGCAAGAACACTGAAGCTTTCTTT	CAISELQGKNTEAFF
TRBJ2-2	NA	TRBV6-5	NA	TGTGCCAGCAGTCACGGAAGGTGGACCGGGGAGCTGTTTTTT	CASSHGRWTGELFF
TRBJ1-3	NA	TRBV9	NA	TGTGCCAGCAGTACGGGGTGGGACACCATATATTTT	CASSTGWDTIYF
TRBJ2-5	NA	TRBV7-8	NA	TGTGCCAGCAGCTTCCCTCGGGGCAGCCCGTACCAAGAGACCCAGTACTTC	CASSFPRGSPYQETQYF
TRBJ2-7	NA	TRBV18	TRBD2	TGTGCCAGCTCACCCGCTAGCGGGAGATCCTACGAGCAGTACTTC	CASSPASGRSYEQYF
TRBJ2-7	NA	TRBV19	NA	TGTGCCAGTAGTACTTGGACAGTAGACGAGCAGTACTTC	CASSTWTVDEQYF
TRBJ2-6	NA	TRBV14	NA	TGTGCCAGCAGCCAAGGGGGGAGGCAGACAGGCTCTGGGGCCAACGTCCTGACTTTC	CASSQGGRQTGSGANVLTF
TRBJ2-7	NA	TRBV10-2	NA	TGCGCCAGCAGTGAACGGTACGAGCAGTACTTC	CASSERYEQYF
TRBJ1-4	NA	TRBV9	TRBD1	TGTGCCAGCAGCGAGGCAGGGGGGACACATGAAAAACTGTTTTTT	CASSEAGGTHEKLFF
TRBJ2-7	once	TRBV23-1	NA	TGCGCCAGCAGTCAATTGGGCAGAGACTACGAGCAGTACTTC	CASSQLGRDYEQYF
TRBJ2-7	NA	TRBV11-2	NA	TGTGCCAGCAGCTTAGAACCTAGGGGTGAGCAGTACTTC	CASSLEPRGEQYF
TRBJ2-7	once	TRBV6-1	NA	TGTGCCAGCAGTGAAGATCGTGGGCAGACCCAAAGCTCCTACGAGCAGTACTTC	CASSEDRGQTQSSYEQYF
TRBJ1-2	NA	TRBV10-3	NA	TGTGCCATCAGTGCCTTGGGGGGTCAGAATGGCTACACCTTC	CAISALGGQNGYTF
TRBJ2-7	NA	TRBV7-8	TRBD2	TGTGCCAGCAGCTTAGGGACTAGCGGCATGTACGAGCAGTACTTC	CASSLGTSGMYEQYF
TRBJ1-1	NA	TRBV30	NA	TGTGCCTGGACCTGGGGGCCTTTGGCTGAAGCTTTCTTT	CAWTWGPLAEAFF
TRBJ2-2	once	TRBV9	NA	TGTGCCAGCGCCCGGAACACCGGGGAGCTGTTTTTT	CASARNTGELFF
TRBJ2-2	NA	TRBV13	NA	TGTGCCAGCAGCTTAACCCTCGTCCCTCGGAGCACCGGGGAGCTGTTTTTT	CASSLTLVPRSTGELFF
TRBJ1-2	NA	TRBV6-5	NA	TGTGCCAGCAGCCTTCAGGGCAACTATGGCTACACCTTC	CASSLQGNYGYTF
TRBJ1-3	NA	TRBV6-1	NA	TGTGCCAGCAGTGACACCATATATTTT	CASSDTIYF
TRBJ2-2	NA	TRBV7-9	NA	TGTGCCAGCAGCTTAGGGCAGGGTTTGAACACCGGGGAGCTGTTTTTT	CASSLGQGLNTGELFF
TRBJ2-3	NA	TRBV4-2	NA	TGTGCCAGCAGCCAGGACACTAAGTGGAACCCCGGTACGCAGTATTTT	CASSQDTKWNPGTQYF
TRBJ1-5	NA	TRBV27	TRBD1	TGTGCCAGCAAACTGACAGGGGGCAATCAGCCCCAGCATTTT	CASKLTGGNQPQHF
TRBJ2-7	NA	TRBV15	NA	TGTGCCACCAGCAGCTTTCTCTCCGAGCAGTACTTC	CATSSFLSEQYF
TRBJ1-1	NA	TRBV28	NA	TGTGCCAGCGGCTCCTGGGGCATGAACACTGAAGCTTTCTTT	CASGSWGMNTEAFF
TRBJ2-3	NA	TRBV9	TRBD2	TGTGCCAGCAGCGTAGACCCAAAAACTAGCGGCTCAGATACGCAGTATTTT	CASSVDPKTSGSDTQYF
TRBJ2-3	once	TRBV9	TRBD2	TGTGCCAGCAGCGTAGTGGGACTAGCGGGAGCGGCAGATACGCAGTATTTT	CASSVVGLAGAADTQYF
TRBJ2-7	NA	TRBV27	TRBD1	TGTGCCAGCAGTCCTAGGACAGGGTCCGAGCAGTACTTC	CASSPRTGSEQYF
TRBJ1-1	NA	TRBV29-1	NA	TGCAGCGTTGAAGATCCGGGCAGGATGAACACTGAAGCTTTCTTT	CSVEDPGRMNTEAFF
TRBJ2-2	NA	TRBV5-5	NA	TGTGCCAGCAGGCACGCTCAGACAGTGGCGAACGGGGAGCTGTTTTTT	CASRHAQTVANGELFF
TRBJ1-2	NA	TRBV2	NA	TGTGCCAGCAGTATACAGGGATCTCGCTATGGCTACACCTTC	CASSIQGSRYGYTF
TRBJ1-3	NA	TRBV27	NA	TGTGCCAGCAGTCCCTGGGGGGGCGGAAACACCATATATTTT	CASSPWGGGNTIYF
TRBJ2-1	NA	TRBV7-9	TRBD2	TGTGCCAGCAGCTACCGAGCGGGAGGAGTCCACAATGAGCAGTTCTTC	CASSYRAGGVHNEQFF
TRBJ1-5	NA	TRBV7-2	NA	TGTGCCAGCAGCCCACGGGGCCGGACAGCCATCAATCAGCCCCAGCATTTT	CASSPRGRTAINQPQHF
TRBJ2-1	NA	TRBV11-3	TRBD1	TGTGCCAGCAGCCCAAGACAGGGGGCAGGCGATGAGCAGTTCTTC	CASSPRQGAGDEQFF
TRBJ2-7	NA	TRBV11-2	NA	TGTGCCAGCAGCTTAGCCAGGGGTTACGAGCAGTACTTC	CASSLARGYEQYF
TRBJ2-2	NA	TRBV6-6	TRBD2	TGTGCCAGCGGAAAGCGGGAGAAATTCCCCGGGGAGCTGTTTTTT	CASGKREKFPGELFF
TRBJ2-7	NA	TRBV7-9	NA	TGTGCCAGCAGCATACGAACGGGGACAACCTACGAGCAGTACTTC	CASSIRTGTTYEQYF
TRBJ2-1	NA	TRBV9	NA	TGTGCCAGGCAGCGTGAAGGGAATGAGCAGTTCTTC	CARQREGNEQFF
TRBJ2-3	NA	TRBV5-1	NA	TGCGCCAGCAGAAGCCCCGGGACACCGCCAGATACGCAGTATTTT	CASRSPGTPPDTQYF
TRBJ1-1	few	TRBV19	NA	TGTGCCAGTAGTATTGGTTGGGGCACTGAAGCTTTCTTT	CASSIGWGTEAFF
TRBJ2-6	NA	TRBV5-1	NA	TGCGCCAGCAGCGGAGCTCCGCCCGGGCCCACTAGCTCTGGGGCCAACGTCCTGACTTTC	CASSGAPPGPTSSGANVLTF
TRBJ2-1	NA	TRBV7-9	NA	TGTGCCAGCAGCCCCTTGGCAAGCCCCCTCTACAATGAGCAGTTCTTC	CASSPLASPLYNEQFF
TRBJ2-3	NA	TRBV18	NA	TGTGCCAGCTCCCCCTCCGCGAGAGGGCCGACAGATACGCAGTATTTT	CASSPSARGPTDTQYF
TRBJ2-7	NA	TRBV9	NA	TGTGCCAGCAGCCCCGGCGCGGACGAGCAGTACTTC	CASSPGADEQYF
TRBJ2-7	NA	TRBV12-5	TRBD1	TGTGCTAGTGGTTTGGGTAACCGGGACAGAACCTTCTACGAGCAGTACTTC	CASGLGNRDRTFYEQYF
TRBJ2-1	NA	TRBV27	NA	TGTGCCAGCAGTTTATCGCTAGGTAATTCCTACAATGAGCAGTTCTTC	CASSLSLGNSYNEQFF
TRBJ2-7	NA	TRBV5-1	TRBD1	TGCGCCAGCAGCCAGGTGGGACAGAACTACGAGCAGTACTTC	CASSQVGQNYEQYF
TRBJ2-7	NA	TRBV28	NA	TGTGCCAGCAGTTTTAGGTGGGACGCCTCCTACGAGCAGTACTTC	CASSFRWDASYEQYF
TRBJ2-3	NA	TRBV5-4	NA	TGTGCCAGCAGCTTAGGAGCGAGACCAGATACGCAGTATTTT	CASSLGARPDTQYF
TRBJ2-1	NA	TRBV2	NA	TGTGCCAGCAGTGAAAGGGTCCATGAGCAGTTCTTC	CASSERVHEQFF